This T cell receptor (beta chain) was captured by sequencing in a study of beta chain features in type 1 diabetes. In total, each donor contributed a single heparinised blood draw that averaged roughly 100 mL. Since all of the isolated RNA was reverse transcribed, expressed TCRB transcripts were what got sequenced. Sequenced by immunoSEQ multiplex PCR; TCRdb stores in-frame clones only, minus some. In the table there are about 160,000 clones, about 8.1% of which are singletons. The study's findings and limits: Cells with high TCR expression could be over-represented by cDNA sequencing. Researchers reported that naive, central memory and Treg TCRB repertoires appeared more similar in patients than in healthy donors. The study found moderately but significantly shorter TCRB CDR3s in all four CD4+ subsets of Type 1 diabetes patients.

In the case of this clone: No antigen is known for it.

Sequencing input: central memory CD4+ T cells from blood. This TCR came from a young woman with type 1 diabetes.

CDR3 protein: CASSSLQGAGDIQYF. DNA for the CDR3: TGTGCCAGCTCAAGTCTACAGGGGGCTGGGGACATTCAGTACTTC. The chain combines TRBV18 with TRBJ2-4; 9 positions match TRBD1. The CDR3 has 15 residues. Germline CDR1 is KGHSH and CDR2 is LQKENI. Unmatched junction bases numbered 10, after V lost 5 bases and J lost 8 bases.